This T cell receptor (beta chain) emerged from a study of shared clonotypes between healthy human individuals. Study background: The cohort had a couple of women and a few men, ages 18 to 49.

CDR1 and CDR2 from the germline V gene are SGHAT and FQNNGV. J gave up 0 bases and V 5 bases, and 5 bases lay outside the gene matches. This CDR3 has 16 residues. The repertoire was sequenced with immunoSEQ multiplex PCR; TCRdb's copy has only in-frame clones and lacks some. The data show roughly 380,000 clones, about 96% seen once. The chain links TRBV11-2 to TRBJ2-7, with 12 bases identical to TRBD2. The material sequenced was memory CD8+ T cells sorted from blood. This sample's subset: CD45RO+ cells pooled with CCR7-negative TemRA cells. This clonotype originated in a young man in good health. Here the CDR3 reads CASSALAGGSSYEQYF. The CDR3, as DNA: TGTGCCAGCAGCGCTCTAGCGGGAGGGAGCTCCTACGAGCAGTACTTC.